These 27 T cell receptor beta chains were all obtained from the same sample, sequenced in a study of shared clonotypes between healthy human individuals. The protocol was immunoSEQ multiplex PCR, while the TCRdb copy is restricted to in-frame clones and leaves out a portion. The sample has millions of clones, around nine tenths seen once; the top ten hold more than 0.12%. Input material: naive CD4+ T cells sorted from blood. Subset noted: CD45RA+ positively selected. The origin of the receptors is a man aged 18-30 years in good health.

A single count supports this clone. The chain couples TRBV19 to TRBJ2-1; 7 nucleotides match TRBD2. V was clipped by 4 bases and J by 0 bases; unmatched bases: 6. This CDR3 comprises 16 residues. Germline V gene lookup returns CDR1 LNHDA and CDR2 SQIVND (reference sequence). CDR3 sequence (DNA): TGTGCCAGTAGTACTCCTCTAGCGGACTCCTACAATGAGCAGTTCTTC. This translates into CASSTPLADSYNEQFF.

The gene calls are TRBV19 and TRBJ2-7; D is undetermined. V was pared by 11 bases and J by 4 bases, with 18 bases between. The CDR3 has 13 amino acids. Germline CDR1 reads LNHDA; CDR2 reads SQIVND (reference sequence). This CDR3 reads CASSLGSLYEQYF. CDR3 DNA: TGTGCCTCCTCACTGGGCAGCCTATACGAGCAGTACTTC.

This clone showed up just once. The chain has TRBV6-5 and TRBJ1-5, with D maybe TRBD1 (6 bases). CDR1 and CDR2 (germline): MNHEY, SVGAGI. This CDR3 region has 14 residues. Trimming removed 5 bases from V and 6 bases from J, with 14 bases in between. The DNA of the CDR3 is TGTGCCAGCAGTAGAGGAACAGGGTTTCAGCCCCAGCATTTT. Translation: CASSRGTGFQPQHF.

The chain couples TRBV28 to TRBJ1-4; D unclear. Germline V gives CDR1 MDHEN, CDR2 SYDVKM. The V end was cut by 2 bases, the J end by 4 bases, with 14 bases between. CDR3 length: 16 residues. For the CDR3, the DNA is TGTGCCAGCAGTTTACTGTTGACCGAAAATAATGAAAAACTGTTTTTT. It encodes CASSLLLTENNEKLFF.

The V call is TRBV9, the J call TRBJ2-3; D is undetermined. This CDR3 is built from 15 residues. CDR1 and CDR2 from the germline V gene are SGDLS and YYNGEE. V gave up 3 bases and J gave up 0 bases, with 11 bases separating them. The chain's CDR3 is CASSDMRSSTDTQYF. CDR3 DNA: TGTGCCAGCAGCGATATGCGATCTAGCACAGATACGCAGTATTTT.

The chain recombines TRBV5-1 with TRBJ2-3, with unresolved D. The V end was cut by 0 bases, the J end by 4 bases, with 9 bases between. Per germline, CDR1 SGHRS and CDR2 YFSETQ. The CDR3 spans 14 residues. The CDR3, as DNA: TGCGCCAGCAGCTTGGCTGGGGTTGCAGATACGCAGTATTTT. This sequence encodes CASSLAGVADTQYF.

The genes are TRBV5-1 and TRBJ1-2; TRBD1 matches at 10 bases. The germline V gene has CDR1 SGHRS and CDR2 YFSETQ. V lost 0 bases, J lost 3 bases, and 5 bases stayed unmatched. This CDR3 comprises 16 residues. CDR3 amino acids: CASSLAPGTGDYGYTF. Written as DNA, the CDR3 is TGCGCCAGCAGCTTGGCCCCCGGGACAGGGGACTATGGCTACACCTTC.

The chain is built from TRBV6-5 and TRBJ1-5, with 7 bases identical to TRBD1. The CDR3 is made up of 14 amino acids. CDR1 is MNHEY and CDR2 is SVGAGI in the germline V gene. V lost 6 bases, J lost 11 bases, and 13 bases stayed unmatched. CDR3 sequence: CASSQGQTLTTQHF. DNA of the CDR3: TGTGCCAGCAGCCAGGGACAGACCCTCACGACCCAGCATTTT.

V gene TRBV27 combines with J gene TRBJ1-2; TRBD1 is a possible D gene (5 bases). Trimming took off 9 bases at V and 0 bases at J, with 11 bases between the two ends. The CDR3 has 13 residues. Germline V gives CDR1 MNHEY, CDR2 SMNVEV (reference sequence). CDR3 coding DNA: TGTGCCAGGGATCCAGGGTCTAACTATGGCTACACCTTC. Amino acid sequence: CARDPGSNYGYTF.

This chain joins TRBV30 and TRBJ2-3; D is possibly TRBD2 (5 bases). The V end lost 0 bases, the J end lost 2 bases, and 12 bases lay between the germline ends. The CDR3 totals 15 residues. CDR1 is GTSNPN, CDR2 SVGIG, per germline (reference sequence). The CDR3 sequence: CAWSVGSVLTDTQYF. CDR3 in DNA: TGTGCCTGGAGTGTAGGGAGTGTCCTCACAGATACGCAGTATTTT.

The V gene is TRBV28, the J gene TRBJ2-5; D not resolved. The last part of the DNA fits TRBJ2-7 better; the J call may be wrong. This CDR3 spans 12 amino acids. Germline V lookup: CDR1 MDHEN, CDR2 SYDVKM. CDR3 sequence (DNA): TGTGCCAGCAGCTTGGTTTCCTACGAGCAGTACTTC. This translates into CASSLVSYEQYF.

This chain uses TRBV6-1 with TRBJ2-7, with TRBD2 as a possible D gene (5 bases). The CDR3 consists of 15 residues. CDR1 is MNHNS, CDR2 SASEGT, per germline. Trimming took 3 bases from V and 11 from J, leaving 23 bases between them. The CDR3 bases are TGTGCCAGCAGTGACCGTGGCAGGCCCCCTACGAGGGAGTACTTC. Amino acid sequence: CASSDRGRPPTREYF.

This chain uses TRBV2 with TRBJ1-6; unclear D gene. Germline CDR1 and CDR2: SNHLY and FYNNEI. Deletions cut 4 bases from V and 8 bases from J, with 12 bases between. The CDR3 totals 14 residues. The CDR3 DNA reads TGTGCCAGCAGTGTTTGGGTTGTGGATTCACCCCTCCACTTT. Translation gives CASSVWVVDSPLHF.

The chain carries TRBV27 and TRBJ1-4; D not certain. CDR3 length equals 15 residues. Per the germline V gene, CDR1 is MNHEY and CDR2 is SMNVEV (reference sequence). Between the trimmed V and J ends, which lost 5 bases and 3 bases, there was a span of 13 bases. CDR3 amino acids: CASSISTDSNEKLFF. The DNA of the CDR3 is TGTGCCAGCAGTATAAGCACGGACTCTAATGAAAAACTGTTTTTT.

This chain connects TRBV2 to TRBJ1-2; D perhaps matches TRBD1 (5 bases). With 6 bases removed from V and 0 bases from J, the gap between germline ends came to 17 bases. The CDR3 extends over 16 amino acids. Germline V gene lookup returns CDR1 SNHLY and CDR2 FYNNEI. The CDR3 sequence is CASSGDRTLANYGYTF. CDR3 nucleotide sequence: TGTGCCAGCAGCGGGGACCGCACGTTAGCTAACTATGGCTACACCTTC.

V usage is TRBV11-1 and J usage is TRBJ1-1; 7 nucleotides match TRBD1. CDR1 is SGHAT, CDR2 FQDESV, per germline (reference sequence). This CDR3 is 15 amino acids long. The junction had 4 bases not matched to a gene; V was cut back by 2 bases and J by 1 base. CDR3 nucleotides: TGTGCCAGCAGCTTACGGACAGGAGGGAACACTGAAGCTTTCTTT. This encodes CASSLRTGGNTEAFF.

The V and J genes are TRBV4-3 and TRBJ1-5, with D unresolved. This CDR3 has 14 amino acids. Germline V CDR1 and CDR2: LGHNA, YSLEER. Trimming stripped 4 bases from V and 7 bases from J, with 14 bases between. CDR3 amino acids: CASSPTAGKQPQHF. The CDR3 DNA follows: TGCGCCAGCAGCCCTACCGCGGGGAAACAGCCCCAGCATTTT.

This chain uses TRBV7-2 with TRBJ2-1; no clear D. There are 16 residues in the CDR3. Trimming stripped 6 bases from V and 3 bases from J, with 18 bases between. The germline V gene encodes CDR1 SGHTA and CDR2 FQGNSA. CDR3: CASSSPAVSRYNEQFF. CDR3 in DNA: TGTGCCAGCAGTAGCCCGGCGGTTTCCCGCTACAATGAGCAGTTCTTC.

V is TRBV14 and J is TRBJ2-1; 8 bases match TRBD1. Germline V gene lookup returns CDR1 SGHDN and CDR2 FVKESK. Germline trimming cut 3 bases from V and 5 bases from J; bases unmatched to any gene: 9. The CDR3 has 16 amino acids. The chain's CDR3 is CASSHQGQGKHNEQFF. The DNA of the CDR3 is TGTGCCAGCAGCCACCAAGGACAGGGAAAGCACAATGAGCAGTTCTTC.

The chain recombines TRBV5-1 with TRBJ2-1, with D perhaps matching TRBD1 or TRBD2 (5 bases each). This CDR3 has 14 residues. Between the trimmed V and J ends, which lost 0 bases and 5 bases, there was a span of 9 bases. Germline V CDR1 and CDR2: SGHRS, YFSETQ. CDR3 coding DNA: TGCGCCAGCAGCTTGGGGGACCGTCACAATGAGCAGTTCTTC. Translating gives CASSLGDRHNEQFF.

The rearrangement links TRBV11-2 to TRBJ2-5; D is undetermined. Trimming removed 0 bases at V and 0 bases at J, with 8 bases between. The length of the CDR3 is 15 residues. In germline, CDR1 is SGHAT, CDR2 FQNNGV. CDR3 sequence: CASSLDRLYQETQYF. The CDR3 nucleotides read TGTGCCAGCAGCTTAGATCGTTTGTACCAAGAGACCCAGTACTTC.

Of note for this clone: Germline is not matched at one junction end, which may reflect a read error. This sequence joins TRBV30 and TRBJ1-6, with D unclear. CDR1 GTSNPN and CDR2 SVGIG come from the germline V gene (reference sequence). The CDR3 is 14 amino acids. The CDR3 sequence is CARSVHGKSSPLHF. The CDR3 nucleotides are TGTGCCCGGAGTGTACACGGAAAGTCTTCACCCCTCCACTTT.

The CDR3 is CASSFTGKINYGYTF. CDR3 DNA: TGTGCCAGCAGCTTTACGGGGAAGATTAACTATGGCTACACCTTC. The V and J genes are TRBV5-5 and TRBJ1-2; D call uncertain. Germline V gene data show CDR1 as SGHKS and CDR2 as YYEKEE (reference sequence). The CDR3 consists of 15 residues. V lost 2 bases and J 1 base, leaving 12 bases between the germline ends. The variable domain in full, with the rest retrieved from reference TRBV5-5 and TRBJ1-2, is DAGVTQSPTHLIKTRGQQVTLRCSPISGHKSVSWYQQVLGQGPQFIFQYYEKEERGRGNFPDRFSARQFPNYSSELNVNALLLGDSALYLCASSFTGKINYGYTFGSGTRLTVV.

V gene TRBV7-2 combines with J gene TRBJ2-3, with D perhaps TRBD2 (6 bases). The ends were cut back, 7 bases at V and 2 bases at J, with 16 bases in the middle. The CDR3 sequence is 15 residues long. CDR1 and CDR2 from the germline V gene are SGHTA and FQGNSA. CDR3 sequence (DNA): TGTGCCAGCAACCGGGACTTCGCTCTCACAGATACGCAGTATTTT. Amino acid sequence: CASNRDFALTDTQYF.

The chain uses TRBV5-1 and TRBJ1-1; D is unclear. Trimming took 5 bases from V and 5 from J, leaving 7 bases between them. Germline loops: CDR1 SGHRS, CDR2 YFSETQ. The CDR3 is 11 amino acids. CDR3 coding DNA: TGCGCCAGCAGAGAAAAAACTGAAGCTTTCTTT. Residues: CASREKTEAFF.

The rearrangement joins TRBV19 to TRBJ2-7; 9 bases match TRBD2. The CDR3 extends over 15 amino acids. Germline V lookup: CDR1 LNHDA, CDR2 SQIVND (reference sequence). V gave up 5 bases and J gave up 1 base; unmatched junction bases: 6. In DNA, the CDR3 is TGTGCCAGTAGTTGGGCTAGCGGGGTATCCTACGAGCAGTACTTC. Translated, it gives CASSWASGVSYEQYF.

Comment on this clone: This same CDR3 is encoded by further DNA sequences in the sample. The rearrangement links TRBV20-1 to TRBJ2-7; no reliable D call. This CDR3 has 11 residues. The V gene's germline CDR1 is DFQATT and CDR2 SNEGSKA (reference sequence). Trimming cost V 0 bases and J 4 bases, with 4 bases left between them. CDR3 in amino acids: CSARDQYEQYF. CDR3 DNA: TGCAGTGCTAGAGATCAATACGAGCAGTACTTC.